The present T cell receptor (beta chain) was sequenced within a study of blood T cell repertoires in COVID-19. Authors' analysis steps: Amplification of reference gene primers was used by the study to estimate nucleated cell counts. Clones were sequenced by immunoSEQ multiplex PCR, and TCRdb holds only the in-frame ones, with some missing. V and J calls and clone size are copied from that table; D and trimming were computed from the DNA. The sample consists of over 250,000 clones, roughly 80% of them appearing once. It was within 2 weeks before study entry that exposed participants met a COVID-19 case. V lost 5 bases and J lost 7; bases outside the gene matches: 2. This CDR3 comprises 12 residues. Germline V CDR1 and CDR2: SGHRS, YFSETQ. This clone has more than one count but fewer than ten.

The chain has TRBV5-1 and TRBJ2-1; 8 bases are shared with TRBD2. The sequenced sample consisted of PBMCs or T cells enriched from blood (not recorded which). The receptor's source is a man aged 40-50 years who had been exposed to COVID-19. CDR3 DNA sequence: TGCGCCAGCAGGACGGGAGGGAATGAGCAGTTCTTC. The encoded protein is CASRTGGNEQFF.